The clone carrying this T cell receptor (beta chain) was recorded only once. Antigen specificity is unknown. These data come from a study of cytomegalovirus exposure and HLA in healthy donors. Broader study findings: There were some public TCRs occurring in many donors, but most TCR sequences were rare. Researchers reported in a later analysis that common viral pathogens appeared linked to several top clusters. An assumption of roughly uniform sequencing depth across donors underlay the presence/absence analyses. A later analysis linked a missense variant in DCLRE1C to the trimming of TCR beta V and J genes.

Primers for the PCR totalled 60 Vbeta and 13 Jbeta. Here immunoSEQ multiplex PCR was the method, and the copy in TCRdb shows in-frame clones only, minus some. This table has tens of thousands of clones, less than 8% appearing once. Germline trimming cut 5 bases from V and 8 bases from J; bases unmatched to any gene: 8. The CDR3 runs 15 residues. Germline V gives CDR1 LNHDA, CDR2 SQIVND (reference sequence). The TCR was taken from a man aged 45 to 65 in good health and CMV-seronegative. Material for sequencing was PBMCs. This chain links TRBV19 with TRBJ1-6; 8 positions agree with TRBD1. CDR3 residues: CASSLRTGRDSPLHF. Written as DNA, the CDR3 is TGTGCCAGTAGTCTCCGGACAGGGCGGGATTCACCCCTCCACTTT.